The 14 T cell receptor beta chains below were found in one sample sequenced in a study of shared clonotypes between healthy human individuals. Produced via immunoSEQ multiplex PCR; TCRdb's table is partial and in-frame only. Altogether under 650,000 clones are present, roughly 95% being singletons, with the ten largest covering about 0.064%. Sequences were obtained from naive CD4+ T cells sorted from blood. Subset meaning: CD45RA+ positively selected. The receptors shown here come from a woman in her 30s in good health.

The chain employs TRBV19 and TRBJ2-7, with 9 bases matching TRBD2. Germline V gives CDR1 LNHDA, CDR2 SQIVND (reference sequence). Unmatched junction bases numbered 6, after V lost 8 bases and J lost 1 base. The CDR3 is made up of 14 amino acids. This chain's CDR3 is CASRLAGTSYEQYF. Written as DNA, the CDR3 is TGTGCCAGTCGTCTAGCGGGAACGTCCTACGAGCAGTACTTC.

The DNA for the CDR3 is TGCGCCAGCAGCTTGGCCCAGGGACACCCATCTACCTACGAGCAGTACTTC. As protein: CASSLAQGHPSTYEQYF. This chain connects TRBV5-1 to TRBJ2-7, with D perhaps matching TRBD1 (6 bases). The V gene's germline CDR1 is SGHRS and CDR2 YFSETQ. Trimming took 0 bases from V and 2 from J, leaving 18 bases between them. The CDR3 length is 17 residues.

The V gene is TRBV25-1, the J gene TRBJ1-5; 8 positions agree with TRBD1. This CDR3 region has 15 residues. CDR1 is MGHDK, CDR2 SYGVNS, per germline. V was clipped by 3 bases and J by 3 bases; unmatched bases: 4. In DNA form, the CDR3 reads TGTGCCAGCAGTGACAACAGGGGGAACAATCAGCCCCAGCATTTT. Translation gives CASSDNRGNNQPQHF.

This chain joins TRBV13 and TRBJ2-5; 10 bases are a match to TRBD2. V shed 4 bases and J 7 bases; nucleotides not matched to a gene: 9. The germline V gene encodes CDR1 PRHDT and CDR2 FYEKMQ (reference sequence). The CDR3 is 15 amino acids. The CDR3 nucleotides read TGTGCCAGCAGCTCTAGCGGGAGTATCCCAGGGACCCAGTACTTC. Amino acid sequence: CASSSSGSIPGTQYF.

The V call is TRBV5-1, the J call TRBJ2-7; 11 bases match TRBD2. The V and J ends lost 4 bases and 6 bases, in that order; junction bases with no gene match: 9. The CDR3 is made up of 15 amino acids. CDR1 is SGHRS, CDR2 YFSETQ, per germline. CDR3 sequence reads: CASSTTSGSLVEQYF. In DNA, the CDR3 is TGCGCCAGCAGCACCACTAGCGGGAGTTTAGTCGAGCAGTACTTC.

V is TRBV18 and J is TRBJ2-7, with TRBD1 identical over 7 bases. The CDR3 consists of 15 residues. CDR1 and CDR2 (germline): KGHSH, LQKENI. Unmatched junction bases numbered 9, after V lost 2 bases and J lost 5 bases. CDR3 amino acids: CASSPRIQGVHEQYF. The DNA for the CDR3 is TGTGCCAGCTCACCAAGGATCCAGGGGGTTCACGAGCAGTACTTC.

The chain combines TRBV28 with TRBJ1-1, with D possibly TRBD1 on 6 matching bases. The CDR3 loop spans 17 amino acids. Trimming cost V 6 bases and J 6 bases, with 26 bases left between them. Germline-derived CDR1 and CDR2 are MDHEN and SYDVKM. Written as DNA, the CDR3 is TGTGCCAGCAGCCCAGGGGCCGCGGCGTTCCCGGGACCTGAAGCTTTCTTT. It specifies CASSPGAAAFPGPEAFF. Looking up the rest from reference TRBV28 and TRBJ1-1 gives the full variable domain: DVKVTQSSRYLVKRTGEKVFLECVQDMDHENMFWYRQDPGLGLRLIYFSYDVKMKEKGDIPEGYSVSREKKERFSLILESASTNQTSMYLCASSPGAAAFPGPEAFFGQGTRLTVV.

The chain combines TRBV29-1 with TRBJ2-7, with D hard to call. V gave up 1 base and J gave up 7 bases, with 14 bases separating them. Germline loops: CDR1 SQVTM, CDR2 ANQGSEA. The CDR3 loop spans 13 amino acids. CDR3 protein: CSVEGAQSSEQYF. The CDR3 DNA sequence: TGCAGCGTTGAAGGGGCCCAGTCCTCGGAGCAGTACTTC.

J is TRBJ1-6 and V is TRBV5-6; D gene uncertain. Between the trimmed V and J ends, which lost 0 bases and 5 bases, there was a span of 12 bases. The CDR3 is 16 residues long. Per the germline V gene, CDR1 is SGHDT and CDR2 is YYEEEE. In DNA form, the CDR3 reads TGTGCCAGCAGCTTGGGCCGCGGTAGAAATAATTCACCCCTCCACTTT. This translates into CASSLGRGRNNSPLHF.

This chain links TRBV2 with TRBJ2-3, with 9 bases fitting TRBD2. The V and J ends lost 3 bases and 9 bases, in that order; junction bases with no gene match: 10. Per the germline V gene, CDR1 is SNHLY and CDR2 is FYNNEI. The CDR3 covers 15 residues. CDR3 in amino acids: CASSDTIAGAGTQYF. CDR3 bases: TGTGCCAGCAGTGATACGATAGCGGGAGCCGGGACGCAGTATTTT. The full variable domain, with the rest looked up from reference TRBV2 and TRBJ2-3, is EPEVTQTPSHQVTQMGQEVILRCVPISNHLYFYWYRQILGQKVEFLVSFYNNEISEKSEIFDDQFSVERPDGSNFTLKIRSTKLEDSAMYFCASSDTIAGAGTQYFGPGTRLTVL.

V is TRBV5-1 and J is TRBJ2-2, with D possibly matching TRBD2 (7 bases). The CDR3 spans 16 residues. Germline V gene lookup returns CDR1 SGHRS and CDR2 YFSETQ. The ends were cut back, 4 bases at V and 4 bases at J, with 17 bases in the middle. The CDR3 DNA reads TGCGCCAGCAGCCGAGGGGGGGAGCTCGGCACCGGGGAGCTGTTTTTT. The encoded protein is CASSRGGELGTGELFF.

In its sample, this clone was seen once. The chain links TRBV18 to TRBJ1-1, with TRBD1 matching 10 bases. This CDR3 is built from 13 residues. Unmatched junction bases numbered 3, after V lost 0 bases and J lost 11 bases. Germline assignment: CDR1 KGHSH and CDR2 LQKENI. CDR3 nucleotides: TGTGCCAGCTCACCACCCGGGACAGGGGAGGCTTTCTTT. It encodes CASSPPGTGEAFF.

The V and J genes are TRBV28 and TRBJ1-2; D remains ambiguous. The CDR3 extends over 13 amino acids. CDR1 MDHEN and CDR2 SYDVKM come from the germline V gene. V dropped 7 bases and J dropped 2 bases, with 11 bases sitting between them. The CDR3 loop reads CASTLRINYGYTF. DNA for the CDR3: TGTGCCAGCACCCTACGGATCAACTATGGCTACACCTTC.

J is TRBJ2-7 and V is TRBV9, with 9 bases that match TRBD2. The germline V gene has CDR1 SGDLS and CDR2 YYNGEE. The CDR3 contains 16 residues. Trimming removed 0 bases from V and 3 bases from J; junction bases left unmatched: 7. The DNA of the CDR3 is TGTGCCAGCAGCGTAGAGGGGCTAGCGGGACTCTACGAGCAGTACTTC. Protein product: CASSVEGLAGLYEQYF. Complete variable domain (other parts from reference TRBV9 and TRBJ2-7): DSGVTQTPKHLITATGQRVTLRCSPRSGDLSVYWYQQSLDQGLQFLIQYYNGEERAKGNILERFSAQQFPDLHSELNLSSLELGDSALYFCASSVEGLAGLYEQYFGPGTRLTVT.